The rows below give T cell receptor beta chains drawn from one sample of a study of CD8+ T cells in alopecia areata. The data were produced by immunoSEQ multiplex PCR, yet TCRdb's version contains in-frame clones alone and is incomplete. The repertoire has around 60,000 clones, about half of them found once; the top ten carry about a fifth. Sequences were derived from CD8+ T cells sorted from blood, sampled around week 36, from a patient treated with tofacitinib. These receptors were collected from a human donor with alopecia areata. The conserved cysteine and the conserved F or W are not part of the CDR3 here.

V: TRBV7-9; J: TRBJ2-1; CDR3: ASSSRDQSSYNEQF
V: TRBV27; J: TRBJ2-5; CDR3: ASSLAARETQY
V: TRBV29-1; J: TRBJ2-1; CDR3: SVAFPRAGAGPASSYNEQF
V: TRBV5-5; J: TRBJ1-2; CDR3: ASSFFTGGADGYT
V: TRBV2; J: TRBJ2-7; CDR3: ASSRASEQY
V: TRBV30; J: TRBJ2-3; CDR3: AWTLHTPDTQY
V: TRBV7-2; J: TRBJ2-1; CDR3: ASSSTGTKVSSYNEQF
V: TRBV19; J: TRBJ1-2; CDR3: ASSINGPSNYGYT
V: TRBV7-2; J: TRBJ2-7; CDR3: ASSPPGREPHEQY
V: TRBV7-9; J: TRBJ2-5; CDR3: ASSGDRGQETQY
V: TRBV4-1; J: TRBJ1-5; CDR3: ASSQDRSRSNQPQH
V: TRBV5-1; J: TRBJ2-7; CDR3: ASSLGHRGQGKYEQY
V: TRBV29-1; J: TRBJ2-3; CDR3: SARLAASTDTQY
V: TRBV4-1; J: TRBJ2-7; CDR3: ASSQARTDYEQY
V: TRBV28; J: TRBJ2-1; CDR3: ASTFSGRSSYNEQF
V: TRBV15; J: TRBJ1-2; CDR3: ATSRELDGSGGYT
V: TRBV7-9; J: TRBJ2-1; CDR3: ASSLGYPSDEQF
V: TRBV4-1; J: TRBJ2-3; CDR3: ASSQTSGTSDTQY
V: TRBV7-9; J: TRBJ1-1; CDR3: ASGRATEAF
V: TRBV6-9; J: TRBJ1-4; CDR3: ASRMGKLF
V: TRBV7-9; J: TRBJ2-1; CDR3: ASSLPGTEEF
V: TRBV7-2; J: TRBJ1-2; CDR3: ASSPEDRGYGYT
V: TRBV7-8; J: TRBJ2-7; CDR3: ASSPRSGGTGYEQY
V: TRBV29-1; J: TRBJ2-3; CDR3: SVAGTSGRAKDTQY
V: TRBV29-1; J: TRBJ2-3; CDR3: SVYSGGAADTQY
V: TRBV9; J: TRBJ2-6; CDR3: ASRGISGANVLT
V: TRBV29-1; J: TRBJ2-7; CDR3: SVMGTVYEQY
V: TRBV5-1; J: TRBJ2-2; CDR3: ASSPPNREGSGELF
V: TRBV4-3; J: TRBJ2-3; CDR3: ASSPGGRSDTQY
V: TRBV11-2; J: TRBJ1-5; CDR3: ASSQTGGGQPQH
V: TRBV27; J: TRBJ2-1; CDR3: ASSLSTNNEQF
V: TRBV6-4; J: TRBJ2-1; CDR3: ASTRGRIIDEQF
V: TRBV29-1; J: TRBJ2-5; CDR3: SVEDWLAGGPGGETQY
V: TRBV4-3; J: TRBJ2-3; CDR3: ASSQGLSITDTQY
V: TRBV27; J: TRBJ2-5; CDR3: ASSGGPGEPQGETQY
V: TRBV15; J: TRBJ2-3; CDR3: ATSRDLGGDTQY
V: TRBV29-1; J: TRBJ2-1; CDR3: SVEDPAGSARYNEQF
V: TRBV19; J: TRBJ1-2; CDR3: ASSLRTDYGYT
V: TRBV19; J: TRBJ2-7; CDR3: ASSAGTSASYEQY
V: TRBV29-1; J: TRBJ1-1; CDR3: SVDRGPEAF
V: TRBV7-9; J: TRBJ1-1; CDR3: ASSPQPFRGSTEAF
V: TRBV9; J: TRBJ1-2; CDR3: ASSGRDREDGYT
V: TRBV29-1; J: TRBJ2-1; CDR3: SVDWGHDYNEQF
V: TRBV7-9; J: TRBJ1-2; CDR3: ASSLRQDYGYT
V: TRBV11-2; J: TRBJ2-5; CDR3: ASSLQETQY
V: TRBV6-6; J: TRBJ2-7; CDR3: ASSYGTYEQY
V: TRBV7-9; J: TRBJ2-3; CDR3: ASSLLLAADTQY
V: TRBV30; J: TRBJ2-7; CDR3: AWSSTYEQY
V: TRBV2; J: TRBJ2-2; CDR3: ASRETGSGAGELF
V: TRBV29-1; J: TRBJ2-7; CDR3: SVETSDSSYEQY
V: TRBV6-5; J: TRBJ2-3; CDR3: ASSRGPLSGDTQY
V: TRBV4-1; J: TRBJ1-2; CDR3: ASSQDQAREDYGYT
V: TRBV5-1; J: TRBJ1-1; CDR3: ASSSGADPNTEAF